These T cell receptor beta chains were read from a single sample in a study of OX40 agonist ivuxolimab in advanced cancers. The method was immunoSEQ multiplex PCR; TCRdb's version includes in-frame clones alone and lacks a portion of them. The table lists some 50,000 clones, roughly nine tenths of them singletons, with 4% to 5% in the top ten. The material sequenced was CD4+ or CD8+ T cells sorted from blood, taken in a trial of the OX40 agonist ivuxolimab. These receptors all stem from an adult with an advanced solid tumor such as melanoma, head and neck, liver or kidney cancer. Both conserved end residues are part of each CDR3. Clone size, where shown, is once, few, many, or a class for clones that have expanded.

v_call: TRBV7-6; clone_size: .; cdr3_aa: CASSFVGGSGELFF
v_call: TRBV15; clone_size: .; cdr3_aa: CATSIFAGYEQYF
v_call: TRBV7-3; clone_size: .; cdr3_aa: CASSYRAGELFF
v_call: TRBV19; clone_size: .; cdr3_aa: CASSGLAGSYNEQFF
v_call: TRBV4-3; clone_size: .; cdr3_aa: CASSQVLGEGTYNEQFF
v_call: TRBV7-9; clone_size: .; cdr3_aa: CASSLEGGKETQYF
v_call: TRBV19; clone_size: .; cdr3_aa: CASSIVPRGTQPQHF
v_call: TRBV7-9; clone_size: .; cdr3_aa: CASSHTVTNTEAFF
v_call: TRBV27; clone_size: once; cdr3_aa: CASRAGSGNEQYF
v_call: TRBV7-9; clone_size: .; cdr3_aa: CASTPPTGFSYEQYF
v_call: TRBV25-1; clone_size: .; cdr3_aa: CASSLVGGRQETQYF
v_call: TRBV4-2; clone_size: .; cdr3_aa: CASSQERTSWYNEQFF
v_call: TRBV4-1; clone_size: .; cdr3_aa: CASSPRNLLTHNEQFF
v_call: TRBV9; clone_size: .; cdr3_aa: CASSEHSNMLSGANVLTF
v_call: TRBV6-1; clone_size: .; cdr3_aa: CATLPGGLNTEAFF
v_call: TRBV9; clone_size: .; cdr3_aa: CASSASGLLNTEAFF
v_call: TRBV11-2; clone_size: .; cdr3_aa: CASSFERESNEQFF
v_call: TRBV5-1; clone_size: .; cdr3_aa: CASSSTGEGNQPQHF
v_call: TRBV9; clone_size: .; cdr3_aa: CASSVGTVAYEQYF
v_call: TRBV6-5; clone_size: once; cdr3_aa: CASSWGLAGIETQYF
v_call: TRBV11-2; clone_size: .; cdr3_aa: CASSSLSTDTQYF
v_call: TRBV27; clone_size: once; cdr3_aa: CASSLVAGGGGFADGYTF
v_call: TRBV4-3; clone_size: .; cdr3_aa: CASSPNPQANEKLFF
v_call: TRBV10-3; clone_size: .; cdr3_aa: CAISESISGSEQFF
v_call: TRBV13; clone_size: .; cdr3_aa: CASSTGTSGRAYNEQFF
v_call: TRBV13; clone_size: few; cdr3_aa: CASSLEEGAEAFF
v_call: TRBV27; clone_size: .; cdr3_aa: CASSPTGPYNSPLHF
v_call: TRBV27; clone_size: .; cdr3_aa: CASSLSLRGSYNEQFF
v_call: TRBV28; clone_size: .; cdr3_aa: CASSLARQGSTEAFF
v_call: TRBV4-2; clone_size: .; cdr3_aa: CASSQPGLAAENEQFF
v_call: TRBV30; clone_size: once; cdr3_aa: CAWSVLGQGAEAFF
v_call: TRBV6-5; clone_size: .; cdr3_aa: CASRGGGGSNQPQHF
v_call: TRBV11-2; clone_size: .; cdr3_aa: CASSLRPRDRWANTEAFF
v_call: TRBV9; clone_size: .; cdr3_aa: CASSSGLYNEQFF
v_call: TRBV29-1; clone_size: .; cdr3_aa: CSAPTDTSGYGYTF
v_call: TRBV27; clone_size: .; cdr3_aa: CASKLGLAGGLNTDTQYF
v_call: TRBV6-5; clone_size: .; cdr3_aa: CASSSLSGSEQYF
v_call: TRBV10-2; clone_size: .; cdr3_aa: CASSEAASYEQYF
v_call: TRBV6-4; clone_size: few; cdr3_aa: CASSVSSGGSAIQYF
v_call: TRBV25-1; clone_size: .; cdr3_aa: CASSGWDSYNEQFF
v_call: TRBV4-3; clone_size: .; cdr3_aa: CASSHTFATNEKLFF
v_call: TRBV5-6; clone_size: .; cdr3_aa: CASSMLDTGELFF
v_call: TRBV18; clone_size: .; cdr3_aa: CASSRQTYSTDTQYF
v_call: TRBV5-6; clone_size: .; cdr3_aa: CASSLPDRANTEAFF
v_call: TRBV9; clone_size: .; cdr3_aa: CASSGSGSPHEQYF
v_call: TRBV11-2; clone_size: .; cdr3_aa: CASSLFGRDRGSVDYGYTF
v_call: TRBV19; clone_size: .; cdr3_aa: CASTPGTLNTEAFF
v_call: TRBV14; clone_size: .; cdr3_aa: CASSQESVWANEKLFF
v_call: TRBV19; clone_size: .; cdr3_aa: CASSPGTENTEAFF
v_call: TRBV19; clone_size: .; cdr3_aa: CASSIAPGATHGYTF
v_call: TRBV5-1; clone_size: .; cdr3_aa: CASSLGGEQFF
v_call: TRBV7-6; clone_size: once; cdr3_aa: CASRGTGTMDTQYF
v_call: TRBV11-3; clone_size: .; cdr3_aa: CASSSGTGTFADTQYF
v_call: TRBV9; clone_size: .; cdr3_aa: CASSEELGLRDTIYF
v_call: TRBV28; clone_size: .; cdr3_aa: CASRLGNTEAFF
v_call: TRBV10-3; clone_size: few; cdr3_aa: CAIGRDKMNTEAFF
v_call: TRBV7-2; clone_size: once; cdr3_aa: CASSLTGELFF
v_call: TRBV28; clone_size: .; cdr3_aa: CASSPGTGISPLHF
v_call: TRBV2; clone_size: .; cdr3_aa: CASSEALRQLNTEAFF